The 20 T cell receptor beta chains listed next were all sequenced from one sample in a study of metastatic and nonmetastatic thyroid tumors. Thyroid surgery was preceded by no treatment in any patient. TCRdb re-clonotyped the PCR reads through MiXCR. The profile shows tens of thousands of clones, 15% to 20% of them singletons. Input material: tumor tissue. The source is a female donor with papillary thyroid cancer or a benign thyroid nodule (not recorded which). Some clones in this sample may be carry-over from other donors' samples.

In regard to this clone: This may come from a read error, since a much larger clone is one base off. CDR3 loop: CASSSSGTGGYEQYF. The CDR3 DNA is TGTGCCAGCAGTTCGTCCGGGACAGGGGGCTACGAGCAGTACTTC. V and J are TRBV7-2 and TRBJ2-7, with 11 bases lining up with TRBD1. The germline CDR1 and CDR2 sequences are SGHTA and FQGNSA. The CDR3 runs 15 residues. Trimming at V came to 6 bases and at J to 3 bases, leaving 7 bases not matched to a gene.

This clone has ten or more counts. Other nucleotide sequences from this sample produce the same CDR3. The chain is built from TRBV10-3 and TRBJ1-1; no clear D gene. Germline-derived CDR1 and CDR2 are ENHRY and SYGVKD. The CDR3 runs 13 residues. Between the trimmed V and J ends, which lost 3 bases and 1 base, there was a span of 6 bases. The CDR3 coding sequence is TGTGCCATCAGTGATAAAGGGAACACTGAAGCTTTCTTT. Protein product: CAISDKGNTEAFF.

This clone has just a few counts. V usage is TRBV6-1 and J usage is TRBJ2-7; a weak D match, TRBD1 (5 bases). Trimming cost V 8 bases and J 3 bases, with 20 bases left between them. The CDR3 is made up of 15 amino acids. Per the germline V gene, CDR1 is MNHNS and CDR2 is SASEGT. CDR3 in amino acids: CASCTQDILIYEQYF. The CDR3 DNA reads TGTGCCAGCTGCACCCAGGACATCTTAATCTACGAGCAGTACTTC.

The rearrangement joins TRBV9 to TRBJ2-2; 8 bases are shared with TRBD2. CDR3 length equals 16 residues. The trim removed 0 bases at V and 4 bases at J, leaving 5 bases unmatched. Germline assignment: CDR1 SGDLS and CDR2 YYNGEE. The CDR3 nucleotides are TGTGCCAGCAGCGTAGTTTCCCTAGCGGGCACCGGGGAGCTGTTTTTT. Translated, it gives CASSVVSLAGTGELFF.

This clone was found many times. The chain links TRBV20-1 to TRBJ2-1, with a possible D match to TRBD2 (6 bases). The CDR3 loop spans 15 amino acids. V dropped 1 base and J dropped 0 bases, with 10 bases sitting between them. Looked up from germline, CDR1 is DFQATT and CDR2 is SNEGSKA (reference sequence). The CDR3 bases are TGCAGTGCTAGAGTCCGGGGGAGCTCCTACAATGAGCAGTTCTTC. Protein sequence: CSARVRGSSYNEQFF.

This clone was detected ten times or more. Other DNA sequences from this sample encode an identical CDR3 as well. The chain links TRBV12-3 or TRBV12-4 to TRBJ1-2; the match to TRBD1 covers 8 bases. The CDR3 is 14 residues long. With V trimmed by 7 bases and J by 4 bases, 8 bases remained unmatched. CDR3 in DNA: TGTGCCAGCACCCCGACAGGGGTTCCCTATGGCTACACCTTC. Amino acid sequence: CASTPTGVPYGYTF.

This clone was counted many times. The rearrangement uses TRBV30 and TRBJ1-3; a possible D gene is TRBD1 (5 bases). CDR1 and CDR2 (germline): GTSNPN, SVGIG (reference sequence). The CDR3 spans 15 residues. Trimming took 0 bases from V and 6 from J, leaving 15 bases between them. CDR3 nucleotides: TGTGCCTGGAGTGTACGGACGGGCAGGGCAAACACCATATATTTT. Its protein is CAWSVRTGRANTIYF.

The chain combines TRBV7-4 with TRBJ1-2; 7 nucleotides line up with TRBD1. The length of the CDR3 is 16 residues. Germline CDR1 SGHVT, CDR2 SQSDAQ. With V trimmed by 2 bases and J by 2 bases, 8 bases remained unmatched. This CDR3 is CASSLKGAGWNYGYTF. The CDR3, as DNA: TGTGCCAGCAGCTTAAAGGGGGCGGGTTGGAACTATGGCTACACCTTC.

This clone appeared many times. CDR3 amino acids: CSASGRNTGELFF. The CDR3, as DNA: TGCAGTGCTAGCGGGAGGAACACCGGGGAGCTGTTTTTT. This rearrangement joins TRBV20-1 to TRBJ2-2, with a weak D call TRBD2 (6 bases). CDR3 size: 13 residues. Germline values: CDR1 DFQATT, CDR2 SNEGSKA (reference sequence). V was clipped by 3 bases and J by 1 base, with 6 bases between them.

This clone occurred many times. CDR3 amino acids: CASSLAGANEKLFF. In DNA, the CDR3 is TGTGCCAGCAGTTTAGCGGGGGCTAATGAAAAACTGTTTTTT. V is TRBV12-3 or TRBV12-4 and J is TRBJ1-4; D may be TRBD1 (5 bases). The CDR3 is 14 residues long. V was trimmed by 0 bases and J by 3 bases, leaving 5 bases between them.

This clone was recorded many times. The chain is built from TRBV4-2 and TRBJ2-1; 10 nucleotides match TRBD2. The J segment lost 4 bases and the V segment lost 3 bases, leaving 6 bases of the junction unmatched. CDR3 length equals 16 residues. The germline V gene encodes CDR1 LGHNA and CDR2 YNFKEQ. The CDR3 DNA sequence: TGTGCCAGCAGCCAGACTCTAGCGGGAGAGTACAATGAGCAGTTCTTC. Protein product: CASSQTLAGEYNEQFF.

This clone was counted ten times or more. J is TRBJ2-7 and V is TRBV7-9, with a tentative D call TRBD2 (6 bases). CDR1 is SEHNR and CDR2 is FQNEAQ in the germline V gene (reference sequence). Trimming cost V 7 bases and J 4 bases, with 17 bases left between them. CDR3 length: 14 amino acids. CDR3 in DNA: TGTGCCAGCACCCGAACGGAGGGCGGGTACGAGCAGTACTTC. Residues: CASTRTEGGYEQYF. Full variable domain (remainder filled in from reference TRBV7-9 and TRBJ2-7): DTGVSQNPRHKITKRGQNVTFRCDPISEHNRLYWYRQTLGQGPEFLTYFQNEAQLEKSRLLSDRFSAERPKGSFSTLEIQRTEQGDSAMYLCASTRTEGGYEQYFGPGTRLTVT.

This clone was detected many times. The chain recombines TRBV7-3 with TRBJ1-3, with TRBD1 identical over 7 bases. The CDR3 totals 15 residues. CDR1 and CDR2 from the germline V gene are SGHTA and FQGTGA. The ends lost 5 bases at V and 4 bases at J; junction bases unmatched: 8. The CDR3 sequence is CASSPGTAKGNTIYF. The CDR3 DNA reads as TGTGCCAGCAGCCCGGGGACAGCGAAAGGAAACACCATATATTTT. Full variable domain (remainder filled in from reference TRBV7-3 and TRBJ1-3): GAGVSQTPSNKVTEKGKYVELRCDPISGHTALYWYRQSLGQGPEFLIYFQGTGAADDSGLPNDRFFAVRPEGSVSTLKIQRTERGDSAVYLCASSPGTAKGNTIYFGEGSWLTVV.

This clone was detected ten times or more. The CDR3 region is CASSPRQGAFPSPLHF. As DNA, the CDR3 is TGTGCCAGCAGCCCCCGCCAGGGTGCATTCCCTTCACCCCTCCACTTT. V is TRBV3-1 and J is TRBJ1-6, with D maybe TRBD1 (5 bases). CDR1 is LGHDT, CDR2 YNNKEL, per germline (reference sequence). V dropped 4 bases and J dropped 9 bases, with 19 bases sitting between them. The CDR3 is 16 residues long.

This clone was seen ten or more times. One junction end disagrees with the germline gene, perhaps due to a read error. CDR3 region: CASSLPSGRSPTF. CDR3 nucleotide sequence: TGTGCCAGCAGTTTACCTAGCGGGAGGTCACCAACCTTC. The chain carries TRBV28 and TRBJ2-7, with 11 bases that match TRBD2. The CDR3 length is 13 residues. Looked up from germline, CDR1 is MDHEN and CDR2 is SYDVKM.

The gene calls are TRBV5-6 and TRBJ1-2; D not resolved. The CDR3 is 14 residues long. Trimming took off 4 bases at V and 6 bases at J, with 16 bases between the two ends. The germline gives CDR1 SGHDT, CDR2 YYEEEE. The CDR3 spells CASSPVGVRDGYTF. Written as DNA, the CDR3 is TGTGCCAGCAGCCCCGTGGGAGTTAGGGATGGCTACACCTTC.

This clone was observed once. Possible read error: a much larger clone is one base away. This sample also contains other DNA sequences that code for the same CDR3. The V and J genes are TRBV18 and TRBJ2-4; D tentatively fits TRBD1 or TRBD2 (5 bases each). The CDR3 runs 15 residues. Germline V gene data show CDR1 as KGHSH and CDR2 as LQKENI. The CDR3 DNA is TGTGCAAGCTCACCACCGGGGCCTCTCAAAAACATTCAGTACTTC. As protein: CASSPPGPLKNIQYF. The variable domain in full, completed from reference TRBV18 and TRBJ2-4, reads NAGVMQNPRHLVRRRGQEARLRCSPMKGHSHVYWYRQLPEEGLKFMVYLQKENIIDESGMPKERFSAEFPKEGPSILRIQQVVRGDSAAYFCASSPPGPLKNIQYFGAGTRLSVL.

This clone was detected many times. This same CDR3 is encoded by further DNA sequences in the sample. The V call is TRBV28, the J call TRBJ1-4; D gene uncertain. The CDR3 has 17 amino acids. The germline V gene encodes CDR1 MDHEN and CDR2 SYDVKM. V dropped 3 bases and J dropped 8 bases, with 22 bases sitting between them. CDR3 loop: CASSLRGSRGNREKLFF. CDR3 coding DNA: TGTGCCAGCAGTTTGAGAGGGTCCAGAGGCAATCGGGAAAAACTGTTTTTT.

This clone was found many times. The CDR3 DNA sequence: TGTGCCAGCAATGGGGACAGGGGTAAAAGAGCTTTCTTT. It yields the protein CASNGDRGKRAFF. The V and J genes are TRBV6-1 and TRBJ1-1, with 10 bases identical to TRBD1. The germline V gene has CDR1 MNHNS and CDR2 SASEGT. The CDR3 extends over 13 amino acids. J gave up 10 bases and V 7 bases, and 9 bases lay outside the gene matches.

V gene TRBV5-1 combines with J gene TRBJ2-1; 10 bases fit TRBD1. Germline V CDR1 and CDR2: SGHRS, YFSETQ. CDR3 length: 16 residues. Trimming at V came to 3 bases and at J to 5 bases, leaving 8 bases not matched to a gene. Here the CDR3 DNA reads TGCGCCAGCAGCTCTCGGGACAGGGGCTCTCACAATGAGCAGTTCTTC. Protein sequence: CASSSRDRGSHNEQFF.